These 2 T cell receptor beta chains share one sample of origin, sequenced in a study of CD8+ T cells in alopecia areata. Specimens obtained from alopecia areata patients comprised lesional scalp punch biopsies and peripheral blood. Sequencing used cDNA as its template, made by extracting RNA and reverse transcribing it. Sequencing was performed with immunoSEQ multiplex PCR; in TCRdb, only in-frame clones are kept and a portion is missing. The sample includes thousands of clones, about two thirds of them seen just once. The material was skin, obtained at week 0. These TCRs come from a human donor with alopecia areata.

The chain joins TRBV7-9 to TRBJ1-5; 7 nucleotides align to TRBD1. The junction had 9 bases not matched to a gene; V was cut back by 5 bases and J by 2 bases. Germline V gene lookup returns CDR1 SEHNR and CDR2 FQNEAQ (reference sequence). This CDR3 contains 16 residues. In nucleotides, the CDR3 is TGTGCCAGCAGCCCCAGAGGGGGCGGCGGCAATCAGCCCCAGCATTTT. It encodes CASSPRGGGGNQPQHF.

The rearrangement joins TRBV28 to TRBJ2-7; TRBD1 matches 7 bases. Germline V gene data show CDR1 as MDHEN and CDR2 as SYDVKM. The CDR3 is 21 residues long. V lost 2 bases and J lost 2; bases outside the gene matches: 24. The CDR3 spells CASSLEPALSGIRDSAYEQYF. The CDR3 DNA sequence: TGTGCCAGCAGTTTAGAGCCAGCCTTGTCCGGTATCCGGGACAGTGCCTACGAGCAGTACTTC.